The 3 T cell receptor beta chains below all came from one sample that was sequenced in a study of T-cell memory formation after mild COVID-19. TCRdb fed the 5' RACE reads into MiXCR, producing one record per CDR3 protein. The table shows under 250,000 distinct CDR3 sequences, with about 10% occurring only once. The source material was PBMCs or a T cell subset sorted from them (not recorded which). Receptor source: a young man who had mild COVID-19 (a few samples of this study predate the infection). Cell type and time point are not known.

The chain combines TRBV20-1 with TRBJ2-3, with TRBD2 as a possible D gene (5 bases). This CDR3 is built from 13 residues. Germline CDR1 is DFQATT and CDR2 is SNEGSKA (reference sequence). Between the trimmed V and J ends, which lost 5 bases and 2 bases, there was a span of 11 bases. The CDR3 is CSAHRLTTDTQYF. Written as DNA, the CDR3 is TGCAGTGCTCACCGACTAACCACAGATACGCAGTATTTT.

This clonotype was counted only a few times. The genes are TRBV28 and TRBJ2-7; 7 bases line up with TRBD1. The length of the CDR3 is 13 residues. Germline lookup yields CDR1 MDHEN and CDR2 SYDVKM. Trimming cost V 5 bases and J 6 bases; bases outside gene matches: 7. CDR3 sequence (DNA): TGTGCCAGCAGTCGCTTGACAGGGACCGAGCAGTACGTC. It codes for CASSRLTGTEQYV.

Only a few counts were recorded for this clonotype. CDR3 in amino acids: CASSPQADPSYEQYF. CDR3 DNA sequence: TGTGCCAGCAGCCCGCAAGCGGACCCCTCCTACGAGCAGTACTTC. The chain joins TRBV3-1 to TRBJ2-7; tentative D call: TRBD2 (5 bases). Germline V gives CDR1 LGHDT, CDR2 YNNKEL (reference sequence). Trimming removed 4 bases from V and 0 bases from J, with 13 bases in between. The CDR3 runs 15 residues.